The source of this T cell receptor beta chain is a study of response to subunit inactivated influenza vaccine. TCRdb processed the RT-PCR reads anew with MiXCR; each CDR3 protein has one entry. The sample yields some 540,000 distinct CDR3 sequences, around a quarter seen once. CDR3 size: 14 residues. Losses at the gene ends were 8 bases for V and 7 bases for J; bases not matched to a gene: 10. The germline CDR1 and CDR2 sequences are MNHNS and SASEGT. The sample was also linked to a second study, of T cells expressing NK-cell markers. In that study: TCR beta cDNA was generated via 5'RACE template switching incorporating UMIs. The TCR beta repertoires originated in sorted CD3+CD56+NKG2C+, CD3+CD56+NKG2C- and CD3+CD56-NKG2C+ T cells. The eight sequenced donors comprised seven who were HCMV-seropositive and one who was seronegative. As a fraction of CD8+ T cells, dominant NKG2C+ clonotypes reached about 1.0-7.0% in a handful of donors. Several donors showed these clonotypes also leading the CD3+CD56-NKG2C+ fraction.

This chain joins TRBV6-1 and TRBJ1-1; TRBD1 matches at 10 bases. The material was CD4+ T cells sorted from PBMCs, obtained 11 to 12 days after vaccination. The TCR sequence derives from a man aged 50 or older who received an inactivated influenza vaccine. The CDR3 sequence: CASGQGVRTGEAFF. The CDR3 bases are TGTGCCAGCGGACAGGGGGTACGAACAGGTGAAGCTTTCTTT.